A selection of T cell receptor beta chains follows, all from one sample in a study of T-cell memory formation after mild COVID-19. TCRdb processed the 5' RACE reads anew with MiXCR; each CDR3 protein has one entry. The profile shows 350,000 to 450,000 distinct CDR3 sequences, around 28% of them singletons. The sequenced sample consisted of PBMCs or a T cell subset sorted from them (not recorded which). The source of these receptors is an adult woman who had mild COVID-19 (a few samples of this study predate the infection). Cell type and time point are not known. Both conserved end residues are part of each CDR3. Each record gives: clone size, V gene, J gene, D gene, CDR3 protein, CDR3 DNA. A D gene is named only where the DNA matches it firmly. Only part of the rows carry a size: once, few, many, or a class if the clone is expanded.

few,TRBV2,TRBJ2-7,TRBD2,CASSELGLAGYF,TGTGCCAGCAGTGAGTTGGGACTAGCGGGGTACTTC
.,TRBV5-1,TRBJ2-4,.,CASSYLAIGVALAKNIQYF,TGCGCCAGCAGCTACCTAGCAATCGGTGTGGCTCTAGCCAAAAACATTCAGTACTTC
.,TRBV3-1,TRBJ1-2,.,CASSQEMDPLHYGYTF,TGTGCCAGCAGCCAAGAGATGGACCCTCTGCACTATGGCTACACCTTC
few,TRBV12-3/TRBV12-4,TRBJ1-5,TRBD1,CASSPGTAHSGPQHF,TGTGCCAGCAGTCCTGGGACAGCGCATTCGGGGCCCCAGCATTTT
.,TRBV12-3/TRBV12-4,TRBJ1-5,TRBD1,CASTLKVLGSVGQDNQPQHF,TGTGCCAGCACCCTCAAAGTCCTTGGCTCCGTGGGACAGGACAATCAGCCCCAGCATTTT
.,TRBV24-1,TRBJ2-5,.,CATSDVQGRSETQYF,TGTGCCACCAGTGATGTACAGGGGAGGAGCGAGACCCAGTACTTC
few,TRBV29-1,TRBJ2-1,.,CSVEFGRGANEQFF,TGCAGCGTTGAGTTTGGCAGGGGGGCAAATGAGCAGTTCTTC
.,TRBV9,TRBJ2-7,TRBD2,CASSVSAGGPWEQYF,TGTGCCAGCAGCGTCTCAGCGGGAGGGCCGTGGGAGCAGTACTTC
.,TRBV20-1,TRBJ2-1,TRBD2,CSASGLAGDRFSPTRDEQLF,TGCAGTGCTTCGGGACTAGCGGGAGACCGGTTTAGCCCGACGAGGGATGAGCAGCTCTTC
.,TRBV30,TRBJ2-1,TRBD2,CACLKGAGYEQFF,TGTGCCTGCCTCAAGGGAGCGGGATATGAGCAGTTCTTC
.,TRBV7-9,TRBJ2-5,.,CASRKGRETQYF,TGTGCCAGCAGGAAGGGTAGAGAGACCCAGTACTTC
.,TRBV9,TRBJ2-5,.,CASSPNPTASGTGEETQYF,TGTGCCAGCAGCCCAAATCCTACAGCCTCGGGGACTGGGGAAGAGACCCAGTACTTC
many,TRBV7-9,TRBJ2-7,TRBD2,CASVSREDAYEQYF,TGTGCCAGCGTTAGCCGGGAGGACGCTTACGAGCAGTACTTC
.,TRBV6-2/TRBV6-3,TRBJ2-7,.,CASGRTEYYEQYF,TGTGCCAGCGGGCGGACAGAGTACTACGAGCAGTACTTC
.,TRBV7-8,TRBJ1-5,.,CASSLPGNINQPQHF,TGTGCCAGCAGCTTACCAGGGAACATCAATCAGCCCCAGCATTTT
.,TRBV12-3/TRBV12-4,TRBJ1-2,.,CASSSAGNGYTF,TGTGCCAGCAGTTCGGCGGGTAATGGCTACACCTTC
.,TRBV2,TRBJ2-7,.,CASTSGRTYEQYF,TGTGCCAGCACCTCGGGACGGACCTACGAGCAGTACTTC
few,TRBV2,TRBJ1-4,TRBD1,CASSNGDRGGEKLFF,TGTGCCAGCAGCAATGGGGACAGGGGAGGCGAAAAACTGTTTTTT
few,TRBV7-6,TRBJ2-1,TRBD1,CASAEGASNEQFF,TGTGCCAGTGCAGAGGGGGCCTCAAATGAGCAGTTCTTC
.,TRBV7-2,TRBJ2-7,.,CASSLGPSYSYEQYF,TGTGCCAGCAGCTTAGGGCCCTCATACTCCTACGAGCAGTACTTC
many,TRBV5-1,TRBJ2-3,TRBD2,CASSLDGGSNTDTQYF,TGCGCCAGCAGCTTGGACGGCGGGAGCAACACAGATACGCAGTATTTT
once,TRBV21-1,TRBJ2-5,.,CASSPEWASLETQYF,TGTGCCAGCAGCCCTGAGTGGGCTAGTCTAGAGACCCAGTACTTC
few,TRBV4-1,TRBJ1-2,TRBD1,CASSPWDRDNYGYTF,TGCGCCAGCAGCCCCTGGGACAGGGATAACTATGGCTACACCTTC
few,TRBV5-8,TRBJ2-3,.,CASSLRTSDTQYF,TGTGCCAGCAGCTTGCGGACCTCAGATACGCAGTATTTT
.,TRBV2,TRBJ2-3,.,CASSPTGTQYF,TGTGCCAGCAGTCCAACAGGGACGCAGTATTTT
.,TRBV7-3,TRBJ2-3,.,CASSLLQGGGPSTDTQYF,TGTGCCAGCAGCCTATTACAGGGAGGGGGTCCTAGCACAGATACGCAGTATTTT
.,TRBV20-1,TRBJ1-1,.,CSARRSGGNTEAFF,TGCAGTGCTAGACGGTCCGGGGGGAACACTGAAGCTTTCTTT
.,TRBV7-9,TRBJ1-5,.,CASSLGDGNQPQHF,TGTGCCAGCAGCTTAGGCGACGGAAATCAGCCCCAGCATTTT
.,TRBV4-2,TRBJ2-3,.,CASSQGLVGGTQYF,TGTGCCAGCAGCCAAGGGCTAGTGGGCGGTACGCAGTATTTT
.,TRBV15,TRBJ2-7,TRBD2,CATSRVREVGYEQYF,TGTGCCACCAGCAGAGTACGGGAGGTGGGCTACGAGCAGTACTTC
many,TRBV5-1,TRBJ2-3,.,CASSLAGNSGDTQYF,TGCGCCAGCAGCTTGGCGGGGAACTCGGGAGATACGCAGTATTTT
few,TRBV3-1,TRBJ1-5,TRBD1,CASSYTGGNQPQHF,TGTGCCAGCAGCTACACAGGGGGCAATCAGCCCCAGCATTTT
few,TRBV2,TRBJ2-3,.,CASSAWSTDTQYF,TGTGCCAGCAGTGCGTGGTCCACCGATACGCAGTATTTT
few,TRBV6-2/TRBV6-3,TRBJ1-5,.,CASSYGSNQPQHF,TGTGCCAGCAGTTACGGTAGCAATCAGCCCCAGCATTTT
few,TRBV7-9,TRBJ2-1,.,CASSLGGGDRFF,TGTGCCAGCAGCTTAGGAGGGGGAGATCGGTTCTTC
few,TRBV12-3/TRBV12-4,TRBJ1-2,.,CASSFAGVSGYTF,TGTGCCAGCAGTTTTGCCGGAGTATCAGGCTACACCTTC
.,TRBV5-1,TRBJ2-3,TRBD2,CATAERDLADTQYF,TGCGCCACCGCGGAGCGGGATTTAGCAGATACGCAGTATTTT
.,TRBV4-1,TRBJ2-2,.,CASSQGDFSSNTGELFF,TGCGCCAGCAGCCAAGGGGACTTTAGCTCGAACACCGGGGAGCTGTTTTTT
.,TRBV7-2,TRBJ2-5,.,CASSGVAQEKETQYF,TGTGCCAGCAGCGGTGTAGCCCAGGAAAAAGAGACCCAGTACTTC